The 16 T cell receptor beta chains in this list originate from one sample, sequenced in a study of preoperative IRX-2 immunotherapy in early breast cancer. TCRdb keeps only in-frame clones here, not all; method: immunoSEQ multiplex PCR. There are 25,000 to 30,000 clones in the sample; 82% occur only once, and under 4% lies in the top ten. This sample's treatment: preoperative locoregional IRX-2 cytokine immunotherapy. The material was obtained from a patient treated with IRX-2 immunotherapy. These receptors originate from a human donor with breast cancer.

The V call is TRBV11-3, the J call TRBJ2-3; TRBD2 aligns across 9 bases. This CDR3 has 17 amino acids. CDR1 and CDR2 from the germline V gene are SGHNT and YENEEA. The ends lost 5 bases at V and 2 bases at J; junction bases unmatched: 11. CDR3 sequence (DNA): TGTGCCAGCAGCGGACCCACGGCGGGAGGGTTCACAGATACGCAGTATTTT. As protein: CASSGPTAGGFTDTQYF.

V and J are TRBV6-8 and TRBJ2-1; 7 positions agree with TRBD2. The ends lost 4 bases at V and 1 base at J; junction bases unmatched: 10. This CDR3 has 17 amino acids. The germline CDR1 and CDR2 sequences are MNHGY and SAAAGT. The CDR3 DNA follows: TGTGCCAGCAGTTTGGGGGGGGTATCAATGTCCTACAATGAGCAGTTCTTC. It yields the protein CASSLGGVSMSYNEQFF.

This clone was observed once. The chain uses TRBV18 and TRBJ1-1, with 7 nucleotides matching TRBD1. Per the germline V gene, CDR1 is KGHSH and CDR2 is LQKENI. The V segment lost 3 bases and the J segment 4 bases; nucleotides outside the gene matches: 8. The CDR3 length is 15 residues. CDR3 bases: TGTGCCAGCTCACCTTTAACAGGGGAAGGCACTGAAGCTTTCTTT. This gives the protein CASSPLTGEGTEAFF. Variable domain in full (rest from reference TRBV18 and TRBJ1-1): NAGVMQNPRHLVRRRGQEARLRCSPMKGHSHVYWYRQLPEEGLKFMVYLQKENIIDESGMPKERFSAEFPKEGPSILRIQQVVRGDSAAYFCASSPLTGEGTEAFFGQGTRLTVV.

The CDR3 DNA reads TGTGCCAGCTCCCCTCTAGCGACTAGCGGGGGGGCCCCCTACGAGCAGTACTTC. The encoded protein is CASSPLATSGGAPYEQYF. This chain links TRBV18 with TRBJ2-7; TRBD2 matches at 14 bases. Trimming took 6 bases from V and 2 from J; bases not matched to a gene: 12. Germline V CDR1 and CDR2: KGHSH, LQKENI. The CDR3 length is 18 residues.

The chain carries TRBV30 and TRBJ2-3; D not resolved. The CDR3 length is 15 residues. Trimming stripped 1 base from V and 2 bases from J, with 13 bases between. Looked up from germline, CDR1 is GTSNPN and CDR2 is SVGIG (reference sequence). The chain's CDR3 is CAWSAPRSYTDTQYF. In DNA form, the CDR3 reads TGTGCCTGGAGTGCGCCCCGGTCCTACACAGATACGCAGTATTTT.

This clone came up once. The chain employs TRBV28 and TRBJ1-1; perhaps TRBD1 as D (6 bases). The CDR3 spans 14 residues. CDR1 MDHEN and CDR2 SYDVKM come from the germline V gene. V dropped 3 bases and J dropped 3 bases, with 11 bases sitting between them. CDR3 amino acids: CASSFTGRHTEAFF. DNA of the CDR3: TGTGCCAGCAGTTTCACAGGGCGTCACACTGAAGCTTTCTTT.

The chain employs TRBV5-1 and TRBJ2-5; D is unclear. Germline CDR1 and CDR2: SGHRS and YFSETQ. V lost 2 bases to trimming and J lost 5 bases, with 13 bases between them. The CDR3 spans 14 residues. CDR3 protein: CASSLGGSPETQYF. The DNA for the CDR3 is TGCGCCAGCAGCTTAGGCGGATCACCCGAGACCCAGTACTTC. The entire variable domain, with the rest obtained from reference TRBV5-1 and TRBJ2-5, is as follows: KAGVTQTPRYLIKTRGQQVTLSCSPISGHRSVSWYQQTPGQGLQFLFEYFSETQRNKGNFPGRFSGRQFSNSRSEMNVSTLELGDSALYLCASSLGGSPETQYFGPGTRLLVL.

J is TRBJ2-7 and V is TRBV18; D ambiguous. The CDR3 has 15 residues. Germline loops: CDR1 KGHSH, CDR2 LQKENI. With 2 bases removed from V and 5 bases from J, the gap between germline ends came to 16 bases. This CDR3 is CASSPFPLGFDEQYF. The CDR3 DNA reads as TGTGCCAGCTCACCATTCCCCTTAGGTTTTGACGAGCAGTACTTC.

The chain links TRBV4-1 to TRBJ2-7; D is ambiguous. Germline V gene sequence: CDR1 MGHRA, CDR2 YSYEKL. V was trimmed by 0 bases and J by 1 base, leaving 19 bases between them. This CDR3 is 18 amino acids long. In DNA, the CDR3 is TGCGCCAGCAGCCAAGATCTTCCATCGATGAGTCAGTCCTACGAGCAGTACTTC. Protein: CASSQDLPSMSQSYEQYF.

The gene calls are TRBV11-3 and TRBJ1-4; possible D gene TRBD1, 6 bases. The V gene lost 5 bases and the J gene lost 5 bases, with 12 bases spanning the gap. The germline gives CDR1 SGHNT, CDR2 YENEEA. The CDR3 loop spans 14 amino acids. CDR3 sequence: CASSGGGLNEKLFF. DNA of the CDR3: TGTGCCAGCAGCGGCGGGGGGCTGAATGAAAAACTGTTTTTT.

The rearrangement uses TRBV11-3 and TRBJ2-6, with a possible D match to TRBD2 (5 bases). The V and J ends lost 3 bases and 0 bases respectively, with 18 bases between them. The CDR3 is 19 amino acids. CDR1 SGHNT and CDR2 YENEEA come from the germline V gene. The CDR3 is CASSLERENTLSGANVLTF. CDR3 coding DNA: TGTGCCAGCAGCTTGGAAAGGGAGAACACCCTCTCTGGGGCCAACGTCCTGACTTTC. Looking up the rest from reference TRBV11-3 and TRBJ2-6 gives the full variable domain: EAGVVQSPRYKIIEKKQPVAFWCNPISGHNTLYWYLQNLGQGPELLIRYENEEAVDDSQLPKDRFSAERLKGVDSTLKIQPAELGDSAVYLCASSLERENTLSGANVLTFGAGSRLTVL.

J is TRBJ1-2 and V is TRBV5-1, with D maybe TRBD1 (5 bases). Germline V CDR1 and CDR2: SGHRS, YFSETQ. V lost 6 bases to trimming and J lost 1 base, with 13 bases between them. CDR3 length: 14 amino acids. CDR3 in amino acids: CASTATVNNYGYTF. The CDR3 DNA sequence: TGCGCCAGCACGGCGACAGTTAATAACTATGGCTACACCTTC.

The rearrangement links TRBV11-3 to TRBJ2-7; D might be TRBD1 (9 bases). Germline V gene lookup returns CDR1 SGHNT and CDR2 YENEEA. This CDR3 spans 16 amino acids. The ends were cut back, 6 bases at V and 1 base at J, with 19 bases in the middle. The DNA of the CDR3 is TGTGCCAGCAGTCGTCGTAGCGGGACAGGGTCCTACGAGCAGTACTTC. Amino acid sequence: CASSRRSGTGSYEQYF.

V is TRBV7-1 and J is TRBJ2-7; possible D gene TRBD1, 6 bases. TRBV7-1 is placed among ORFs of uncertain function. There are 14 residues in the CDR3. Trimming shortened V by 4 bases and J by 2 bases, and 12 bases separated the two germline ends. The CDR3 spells CASSLDTGTYEQYF. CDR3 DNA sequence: TGTGCCAGCAGCTTAGATACAGGGACCTACGAGCAGTACTTC.

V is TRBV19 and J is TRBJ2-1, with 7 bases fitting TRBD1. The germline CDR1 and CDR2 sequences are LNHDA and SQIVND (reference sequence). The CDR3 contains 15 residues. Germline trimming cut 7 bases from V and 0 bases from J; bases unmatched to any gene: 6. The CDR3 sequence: CASTSRDSSYNEQFF. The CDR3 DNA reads TGTGCCAGTACCTCGAGGGACAGCTCCTACAATGAGCAGTTCTTC.

CDR3 coding DNA: TGTGCCAGCAGCTTATGGGAGGTAAACTACGAGCAGTACTTC. This sequence encodes CASSLWEVNYEQYF. The chain has TRBV11-3 and TRBJ2-7; D is perhaps TRBD2 (6 bases). The ends were cut back, 2 bases at V and 3 bases at J, with 11 bases in the middle. Germline CDR1 and CDR2: SGHNT and YENEEA. The CDR3 has 14 residues.